This T cell receptor (beta chain) derives from a study of blood T cell repertoires in COVID-19. Study in general: Sources were T cells, B-cell-depleted T cells, or PBMCs; the material itself was cDNA or gDNA.

This CDR3 spans 17 amino acids. The V gene's germline CDR1 is SGHVS and CDR2 FNYEAQ. Trimming shortened V by 4 bases and J by 0 bases, and 16 bases separated the two germline ends. Method: immunoSEQ multiplex PCR; TCRdb's copy keeps in-frame clones and lacks some. The table has under 150,000 clones, around 78% seen once. The V call is TRBV7-6, the J call TRBJ1-3; D is ambiguous. The sequence came from a human donor in a cohort sampled during active COVID-19. Sequenced: peripheral blood. The CDR3 DNA follows: TGTGCCAGCAGCTACCCCCTCGGTGCCTTCTCTGGAAACACCATATATTTT. Protein sequence: CASSYPLGAFSGNTIYF.